These T cell receptor beta chains were read from a single sample in a study of T cell responses to AZD1222 COVID-19 vaccine. Some clones are missing from TCRdb's copy, which holds only in-frame ones; the method was immunoSEQ multiplex PCR. The sample yields 160,000 or so clones, approximately 90% seen once. The sequenced sample was peripheral blood, obtained 28 days after the second AZD1222 dose. Every receptor here comes from an adult who received the AZD1222 COVID-19 vaccine. The CDR3 runs from the conserved cysteine through the conserved F or W. The D gene is left open where the match is weak.

>TRBJ2-3|.|TRBV6-5
TGTGCCAGCAGTTACACCTCTAGTTCAACAGATACGCAGTATTTT
CASSYTSSSTDTQYF
>TRBJ2-7|.|TRBV13
TGTGCCAGCAGCTCGTTAACAGGGACCGAGCAGTACTTC
CASSSLTGTEQYF
>TRBJ2-5|.|TRBV13
TGTGCCAGCAGCTTAGCCAGAGAAGAGACCCAGTACTTC
CASSLAREETQYF
>TRBJ1-2|TRBD1|TRBV6-6
TGTGCCAGCAACTTCAGACAGGGCGGCTACACCTTC
CASNFRQGGYTF
>TRBJ2-7|.|TRBV11-3
TGTGCCAGCAGCTTACAGGGGGGCCACGAGCAGTACTTC
CASSLQGGHEQYF
>TRBJ2-1|.|TRBV6-5
TGTGCCAGCAGTTTTAGTCAGACCTACAATGAGCAGTTCTTC
CASSFSQTYNEQFF
>TRBJ1-6|.|TRBV7-2
TGTGCCAGCAGCCCAGTGGGGGTACAGAATTCACCCCTCCACTTT
CASSPVGVQNSPLHF
>TRBJ2-7|TRBD1|TRBV7-3
TGTGCCAGCAGCTCACAGGGGTATGGCGAGCAGTACTTC
CASSSQGYGEQYF
>TRBJ2-1|TRBD2|TRBV7-2
TGTGCCAGCAGCTCCCCAGCAGCGGGGGTGGGCAATGAGCAGTTCTTC
CASSSPAAGVGNEQFF
>TRBJ1-2|.|TRBV10-3
TGTGCCATCACCTCACGAGGGGATGGCTACACCTTC
CAITSRGDGYTF
>TRBJ2-7|.|TRBV5-4
TGTGCCAGCAGCTTGAGACCCACCGGAAGGGACGAGCAGTACTTC
CASSLRPTGRDEQYF
>TRBJ1-2|.|TRBV4-1
TGCGCCAGCAGCCATCCACAGGGAAACTATGGCTACACCTTC
CASSHPQGNYGYTF